This is a list of T cell receptor beta chains from one sample in a study of identical twins. TCRdb passed the 5' RACE reads through MiXCR, listing each CDR3 protein once. The table includes around 480,000 distinct CDR3 sequences, over 11% detected once. The data also belong to a second study, concerning yellow fever vaccine responses in identical twins.

Source material: CD4+ T cells sorted from blood. These receptors were obtained from a woman aged 18-35 years in good health. The CDR3 runs from the conserved cysteine through the conserved F or W. The D gene is left open where the match is weak. Clone size is given for some rows only: seen once, a few or many times, or a class if the clone is expanded.

d_call	j_call	clone_size	v_call	cdr3_aa	cdr3_nt
.	TRBJ2-7	few	TRBV3-1	CASSQDRAHLYEQYF	TGTGCCAGCAGCCAAGACCGGGCGCACCTCTACGAGCAGTACTTC
.	TRBJ1-1	.	TRBV7-2	CASSLGEGTDTEAFF	TGTGCCAGCAGCTTAGGAGAGGGGACGGACACTGAAGCTTTCTTT
.	TRBJ2-2	.	TRBV10-3	CAIKGGTGELFF	TGTGCCATCAAAGGCGGCACCGGGGAGCTGTTTTTT
.	TRBJ1-1	few	TRBV20-1	CSARDGQREAFF	TGCAGTGCTAGAGATGGGCAGAGGGAAGCTTTCTTT
TRBD2	TRBJ2-7	.	TRBV28	CASMGLAGRIYEQYF	TGTGCCAGCATGGGACTAGCGGGAAGGATATACGAGCAGTACTTC
TRBD2	TRBJ2-4	.	TRBV12-3/TRBV12-4	CTSSLRLAGGLAKNIQYF	TGTACCAGCAGTCTCAGACTAGCGGGGGGCCTAGCCAAAAACATTCAGTACTTC
TRBD2	TRBJ2-1	many	TRBV7-2	CASSPPGLAGVEQFF	TGTGCCAGCAGCCCTCCGGGACTAGCGGGAGTTGAGCAGTTCTTC
TRBD1	TRBJ1-1	few	TRBV6-1	CASSIWDRGNTEAFF	TGTGCCAGCAGTATTTGGGACAGGGGGAACACTGAAGCTTTCTTT
.	TRBJ1-3	.	TRBV28	CASSLNPPGNTIYF	TGTGCCAGCAGCCTTAACCCCCCCGGAAACACCATATATTTT
TRBD1	TRBJ1-5	.	TRBV20-1	CSGAGDRENQPQHF	TGCAGTGGAGCCGGAGACAGGGAAAATCAGCCCCAGCATTTT
.	TRBJ2-7	few	TRBV6-1	CASKTRGGSPYEQYF	TGTGCCAGCAAAACACGAGGGGGGTCACCCTACGAGCAGTACTTC
.	TRBJ1-1	.	TRBV20-1	CSAATTSTEALF	TGCAGTGCCGCCACGACTTCCACTGAAGCTCTCTTT
TRBD2	TRBJ2-1	few	TRBV24-1	CATSGTGTRFRQFF	TGTGCCACCAGTGGTACCGGGACTAGATTCCGGCAGTTCTTC
TRBD2	TRBJ2-2	few	TRBV6-2/TRBV6-3	CASGAGFNTGELFF	TGTGCCAGCGGAGCGGGATTTAATACCGGGGAGCTGTTTTTT
TRBD2	TRBJ2-1	few	TRBV2	CASSASGTTYNEQFF	TGTGCCAGCAGTGCGAGCGGGACCACCTACAATGAGCAGTTCTTC
.	TRBJ1-2	few	TRBV2	CASYGYTF	TGTGCCAGCTATGGCTACACCTTC